The rows below give T cell receptor beta chains drawn from one sample of a study of cytomegalovirus exposure and HLA in healthy donors. Some clones are missing from TCRdb's copy, which holds only in-frame ones; the method was immunoSEQ multiplex PCR. This sample has roughly 200,000 clones; 65% to 90% occur once, and the top ten carry around 0.34%. Sample: PBMCs. All receptors come from a woman aged 25 to 39 in good health and CMV-seronegative. The CDR3 runs from the conserved cysteine through the conserved F or W. The order of the fields is D gene, J gene, V gene, clone size, CDR3 DNA, CDR3 protein. A D gene is named only where the DNA matches it firmly. Clone size, where shown, is once, few, many, or a class for clones that have expanded.

NA | TRBJ2-7 | TRBV5-6 | few | TGTGCCAGCAGCGCGGGACTGTTGATCTACGAGCAGTACTTC | CASSAGLLIYEQYF
NA | TRBJ2-2 | TRBV5-1 | NA | TGCGCCAGCAGCTTGGCAGGCATCACCGGGGAGCTGTTTTTT | CASSLAGITGELFF
TRBD2 | TRBJ2-1 | TRBV19 | NA | TGTGCCAGTAGTATGACGACTAGCGGGAGTGATGAGCAGTTCTTC | CASSMTTSGSDEQFF
TRBD1 | TRBJ1-2 | TRBV2 | NA | TGTGCCAGCAGTTCCGAGACAGGGACAGTTAATGGCTACACCTTC | CASSSETGTVNGYTF
NA | TRBJ2-1 | TRBV27 | NA | TGTGCCAGCAGTGACGGGACTCCTTACAATGAGCAGTTCTTC | CASSDGTPYNEQFF
NA | TRBJ2-1 | TRBV9 | NA | TGTGCCAGCAGCAGGGAGGGGGGACGTGAGCAGTTCTTC | CASSREGGREQFF
NA | TRBJ2-5 | TRBV6-1 | NA | TGTGCCAGCAGTGAAAGTCACTGGCAGGGAATATCTGAGACCCAGTACTTC | CASSESHWQGISETQYF
TRBD1 | TRBJ1-3 | TRBV7-8 | NA | TGTGCCAGCAGCACGTACAGGGGTGGCACCATATATTTT | CASSTYRGGTIYF
NA | TRBJ1-5 | TRBV5-1 | NA | TGCGCCAGCAGCTTGGCCGGGGGAAGCAATCAGCCCCAGCATTTT | CASSLAGGSNQPQHF
NA | TRBJ1-2 | TRBV10-3 | NA | TGTGCCATCAGTGACAGTCGCCTGTCCAACTATGGCTACACCTTC | CAISDSRLSNYGYTF
NA | TRBJ2-7 | TRBV7-8 | NA | TGTGCCAGCAGCCCAGGGGTTTCCTACGAGCAGTACTTC | CASSPGVSYEQYF
NA | TRBJ1-1 | TRBV19 | NA | TGTGCCAGCGGGAGGGGGGTTGTCGCTGAAGCTTTCTTT | CASGRGVVAEAFF
TRBD1 | TRBJ1-1 | TRBV6-1 | NA | TGTGCCAGCAGTGGCCGGGACAGGGGGAACCCTGAAGCTTTCTTT | CASSGRDRGNPEAFF
TRBD2 | TRBJ2-2 | TRBV7-3 | NA | TGTGCCAGCAGAGGCATAGCGGGATCCGGGGAGCTGTTTTTT | CASRGIAGSGELFF
TRBD2 | TRBJ2-3 | TRBV28 | NA | TGTGCCAGCACTACATATGGCGGGAGGGCGTATACGCAGTATTTT | CASTTYGGRAYTQYF
NA | TRBJ2-5 | TRBV19 | NA | TGTGCCAGTAGTATTGCGGAGACCCAGTACTTC | CASSIAETQYF
NA | TRBJ2-7 | TRBV2 | NA | TGTGCCAGCAGGAGGTCTCAGGGGACGGTTGAGCAGTACTTC | CASRRSQGTVEQYF
NA | TRBJ1-2 | TRBV28 | NA | TGTGCCAGCAGCCCTGGGGGGAACTATGGCTACACCTTC | CASSPGGNYGYTF
TRBD2 | TRBJ2-7 | TRBV5-1 | few | TGCGCCAGCAGCGGGGATGAACTAGCGGGAGCACCTTACGAGCAGTACTTC | CASSGDELAGAPYEQYF
TRBD1 | TRBJ1-4 | TRBV7-8 | few | TGTGCCAGCAGCCCGGGGACAGTAGAAAAACTGTTTTTT | CASSPGTVEKLFF
TRBD1 | TRBJ1-1 | TRBV11-1 | NA | TGTGCCAGCAGAAACGAAAGACAGGGATCACGGTCCACTGAAGCTTTCTTT | CASRNERQGSRSTEAFF
NA | TRBJ2-7 | TRBV5-1 | NA | TGCGCCAGCAGCTGGGACACGGGCTACGAGCAGTACTTC | CASSWDTGYEQYF
NA | TRBJ1-1 | TRBV6-1 | NA | TGTGCCAGCAGTGAAGTAAGTCAGGTGAACACTGAAGCTTTCTTT | CASSEVSQVNTEAFF
NA | TRBJ2-2 | TRBV29-1 | NA | TGCAGCGTTGAACGGGACACCGACACCGGGGAGCTGTTTTTT | CSVERDTDTGELFF
NA | TRBJ1-3 | TRBV5-1 | once | TGCGCCAGCACCCTAGATGGGGGCTTTGGAAACACCATATATTTT | CASTLDGGFGNTIYF
NA | TRBJ2-3 | TRBV6-5 | once | TGTGCCAGCAGTTCCCTGCAGGGGCCTCCAGATACGCAGTATTTT | CASSSLQGPPDTQYF
NA | TRBJ2-7 | TRBV29-1 | NA | TGCAGCGTCGAACATAGCGGACCGGAAACCTACGAGCAGTACTTC | CSVEHSGPETYEQYF
TRBD1 | TRBJ2-1 | TRBV2 | NA | TGTGCCAGCATGGAGACAGGGGGTAGGTATGAGCAGTTCTTC | CASMETGGRYEQFF
TRBD1 | TRBJ2-1 | TRBV6-5 | once | TGTGCCAGCAGACCGGGACAGGGCAATGAGCAGTTCTTC | CASRPGQGNEQFF
TRBD2 | TRBJ2-1 | TRBV5-6 | once | TGTGCCAGCAGCTTGGGGCTAGCGGGGGACAATGAGCAGTTCTTC | CASSLGLAGDNEQFF
TRBD2 | TRBJ2-7 | TRBV4-1 | NA | TGCGCCAGCAGCGCCGGGACTAGCGGGGGGCTCTACGAGCAGTACTTC | CASSAGTSGGLYEQYF
NA | TRBJ2-3 | TRBV13 | NA | TGTGCCAGCAGCCTGGCTTCCACCGGAGACACAGATACGCAGTATTTT | CASSLASTGDTDTQYF
NA | TRBJ1-1 | TRBV28 | once | TGTGCCAGCAGTTTCTGGGAGGTTGAAGCTTTCTTT | CASSFWEVEAFF
TRBD1 | TRBJ2-1 | TRBV19 | NA | TGTGCCAGTAGGCGACAGGGCGTATTAAGCTCCTACAATGAGCAGTTCTTC | CASRRQGVLSSYNEQFF
TRBD2 | TRBJ2-1 | TRBV5-1 | NA | TGCGCCAGCAGCACGGGACTAGCGGACAATGAGCAGTTCTTC | CASSTGLADNEQFF
NA | TRBJ1-5 | TRBV19 | NA | TGTGCCGCCGGAGGAGGCAGCAATCAGCCCCAGCATTTT | CAAGGGSNQPQHF
NA | TRBJ2-7 | TRBV19 | once | TGTGCCAGTCGAAGCCACTCCGGGGAGGGGGTGTCCTACGAGCAGTACTTC | CASRSHSGEGVSYEQYF
NA | TRBJ2-7 | TRBV7-6 | NA | TGTGCCAGCAGCTTACGGGGTGAGCACGAGCAGTACTTC | CASSLRGEHEQYF
NA | TRBJ1-2 | TRBV28 | NA | TGTGCCAGCGGCAACCCTCGCAGAAACTATGGCTACACCTTC | CASGNPRRNYGYTF
NA | TRBJ2-2 | TRBV19 | NA | TGTGCCAGCGGGACTGGGCCCAACACCGGGGAGCTGTTTTTT | CASGTGPNTGELFF
TRBD1 | TRBJ1-2 | TRBV19 | NA | TGTGCCAGTAGTATAGAAGAATGGAGGGGGCCGGATGGCTACACCTTC | CASSIEEWRGPDGYTF
NA | TRBJ2-7 | TRBV9 | NA | TGTGCCAGCAGCGCCACTGAACGGGAGTACGAGCAGTACTTC | CASSATEREYEQYF
TRBD1 | TRBJ1-1 | TRBV7-9 | once | TGTGCCAGCAGCACCCAGCCGGGACAGGGGAACACTGAAGCTTTCTTT | CASSTQPGQGNTEAFF
NA | TRBJ1-3 | TRBV2 | NA | TGTGCCAGCAGCACAGGGAATTCTGGAAACACCATATATTTT | CASSTGNSGNTIYF
TRBD2 | TRBJ2-3 | TRBV7-2 | NA | TGTGCCAGCAGCCCTTCCCGGGGGGTCGGAACAGATACGCAGTATTTT | CASSPSRGVGTDTQYF
NA | TRBJ2-1 | TRBV6-1 | NA | TGTGCCAGCGAAGATGGAGAAAGCTCCTACAATGAGCAGTTCTTC | CASEDGESSYNEQFF
NA | TRBJ2-1 | TRBV14 | NA | TGTGCCAGCAGCCAGGACTCTTACAATGAGCAGTTCTTC | CASSQDSYNEQFF
TRBD2 | TRBJ2-1 | TRBV2 | NA | TGTGCCAGCACCGAGACTAGCGGGACCTACAATGAGCAGTTCTTC | CASTETSGTYNEQFF
TRBD2 | TRBJ2-1 | TRBV29-1 | NA | TGCAGCGTTGAAGGACTAGCGGGAGCCCCGTTGAGGTACAATGAGCAGTTCTTC | CSVEGLAGAPLRYNEQFF
NA | TRBJ2-2 | TRBV30 | NA | TGTGCCTGGAGTAGCCGCCCCAGGAGCGGGACCGGGGAGCTGTTTTTT | CAWSSRPRSGTGELFF
TRBD1 | TRBJ1-1 | TRBV9 | NA | TGTGCCAGCAGCGTGCCCCGGGACAGTTATCCCGTCACTGAAGCTTTCTTT | CASSVPRDSYPVTEAFF